The clone carrying this TCR beta chain was seen only a few times. The antigen is unknown. At one of its ends the junction is not consistent with the germline gene, which may arise from a read error. Amplification of TCR beta CDR3 was performed by multiplex PCR with 32 V and 13 J primers. TCRdb re-derived calls from the multiplex PCR reads in MiXCR, one entry per CDR3 protein. The sample includes 2,700 or so distinct CDR3 sequences, about 20% of them seen just once. Samples each supplied 600 ng of bulk tumor genomic DNA as template. Several widely spaced biopsies per primary tumor were taken during surgery. The study cohort was described as untreated, and its members had newly diagnosed non-small cell lung cancer. They went on to have curative surgery. Newly diagnosed non-small cell lung cancer patients undergoing curative-intent surgery served as donors. The CDR3 consists of 16 residues. The V gene's germline CDR1 is MNHNS and CDR2 SASEGT.

The data are from a study of immune heterogeneity within non-small cell lung tumors. Whole-study results and caveats: T-cell receptor beta clonotypes at high frequency differed largely between individual patients. Recurring identical dominant CDR3 beta clonotypes were observed across tumor sites within a patient, together with site-unique high-frequency clones.

This TCR was sampled from a woman aged 50 to 60 with non-small cell lung cancer. V and J are TRBV6-1 and TRBJ2-3, with 11 bases fitting TRBD1. Material: lung tumor tissue. The CDR3 region is CDSKSHPGQGGDTQYF. In DNA form, the CDR3 reads TGTGACAGCAAGTCGCATCCGGGACAGGGGGGGGATACGCAGTATTTT.